The rows below give T cell receptor beta chains drawn from one sample of a study of Graves' ophthalmopathy and Graves' hyperthyroidism. TCRdb itself ran the multiplex PCR reads through MiXCR, one entry per CDR3 protein. The data contain under 400,000 distinct CDR3 sequences, about a sixth of them singletons. The sequenced sample consisted of peripheral blood. These receptors all stem from an adult man with Graves' ophthalmopathy. CDR3s include the opening cysteine and the closing phenylalanine or tryptophan. D genes are given only for firm matches. A row's size may be missing; if present it is once, few, many or a size class.

CDR3 protein | CDR3 DNA | J gene | clone size | D gene | V gene
CASSIRDSPSEQYF | TGTGCCAGTAGTATCCGGGACTCCCCTTCAGAGCAGTACTTC | TRBJ2-7 | many | - | TRBV19
CASSLGGQYTEAFF | TGTGCCAGCAGTTTAGGTGGACAGTACACTGAAGCTTTCTTT | TRBJ1-1 | - | - | TRBV27
CASSSKLTGGADIQYF | TGTGCCAGCAGTTCCAAGCTCACGGGAGGTGCAGACATTCAGTACTTC | TRBJ2-4 | many | TRBD2 | TRBV6-5
CASSKRETQYF | TGTGCCAGCAGCAAGAGAGAGACCCAGTACTTC | TRBJ2-5 | - | - | TRBV6-1
CASSLKYQDTEAFF | TGTGCCAGCAGCTTAAAATATCAGGACACTGAAGCTTTCTTT | TRBJ1-1 | many | - | TRBV11-1
CASSSVTVTYEQYF | TGTGCCAGCAGCTCCGTGACAGTAACCTACGAGCAGTACTTC | TRBJ2-7 | many | - | TRBV7-9
CASSSMDRGRAEAFF | TGTGCCAGCAGCTCGATGGACAGGGGGCGGGCTGAAGCTTTCTTT | TRBJ1-1 | many | TRBD1 | TRBV7-9
CSAPGTGLISAFF | TGCAGTGCGCCGGGGACAGGGTTGATTAGCGCTTTCTTT | TRBJ1-1 | many | TRBD1 | TRBV20-1
CASSYETSLGETQYF | TGTGCCAGCAGTTACGAGACTAGCCTTGGCGAGACCCAGTACTTC | TRBJ2-5 | many | TRBD2 | TRBV6-5
CASSYNRFEQYF | TGTGCCAGCAGTTACAACAGGTTCGAGCAGTACTTC | TRBJ2-7 | many | - | TRBV12-3/TRBV12-4
CASRLNSAQYIQYF | TGCGCCAGCAGATTAAATAGCGCCCAGTATATCCAGTACTTC | TRBJ2-5 | many | - | TRBV5-1
CASGSGQGGEQYF | TGTGCCAGCGGATCGGGACAGGGGGGCGAGCAGTACTTC | TRBJ2-7 | many | TRBD1 | TRBV6-1
CSALRTDQPYEQYF | TGCAGTGCCCTTCGGACAGACCAGCCCTACGAGCAGTACTTC | TRBJ2-7 | once | - | TRBV20-1
CASSPPTGSGNQPQHF | TGTGCCAGCAGTCCGCCAACAGGGAGTGGCAATCAGCCCCAGCATTTT | TRBJ1-5 | many | - | TRBV6-1
CASTGLVFTGELFF | TGTGCCAGCACCGGACTAGTCTTCACCGGGGAGCTGTTTTTT | TRBJ2-2 | many | TRBD2 | TRBV12-3/TRBV12-4
CASSLVSGIGEQYF | TGTGCCAGCAGCTTAGTCTCAGGAATAGGCGAGCAGTACTTC | TRBJ2-7 | many | - | TRBV7-9
CASSEQYKGEAFF | TGCGCCAGCAGTGAGCAATATAAAGGAGAAGCTTTCTTT | TRBJ1-1 | - | - | TRBV10-2
CASMRTRNNSPLHF | TGTGCCAGCATGCGGACGCGGAATAATTCACCCCTCCACTTT | TRBJ1-6 | once | - | TRBV6-2/TRBV6-3
CASSLALVAAAGEAFF | TGTGCCAGCAGCTTAGCGCTCGTGGCAGCGGCAGGTGAAGCTTTCTTT | TRBJ1-1 | many | - | TRBV11-1
CASSQDPLAGKTGELFF | TGCGCCAGCAGCCAAGATCCCCTAGCGGGAAAGACCGGGGAGCTGTTTTTT | TRBJ2-2 | few | TRBD2 | TRBV4-3
CASSQDWGVDGYTF | TGTGCCAGCAGCCAAGATTGGGGGGTGGATGGCTACACCTTC | TRBJ1-2 | many | - | TRBV4-2
CASSYGTSFSYEQYF | TGTGCCAGCAGTTACGGGACTAGCTTCTCCTACGAGCAGTACTTC | TRBJ2-7 | many | TRBD2 | TRBV6-5
CATRWASGGAYEQYF | TGTGCCACCCGGTGGGCTAGCGGGGGGGCCTACGAGCAGTACTTC | TRBJ2-7 | many | TRBD2 | TRBV10-3
CASSRDRVYSPLHF | TGTGCCAGCAGTCGGGACAGGGTTTATTCACCCCTCCACTTT | TRBJ1-6 | few | TRBD1 | TRBV3-1
CASSLGSIAGGRETQYF | TGTGCCAGCAGCTTAGGCTCCATAGCGGGGGGGCGAGAGACCCAGTACTTC | TRBJ2-5 | many | TRBD2 | TRBV7-2
CASRGRPGQRDQPQHF | TGTGCCAGCAGAGGACGCCCGGGACAGCGAGATCAGCCCCAGCATTTT | TRBJ1-5 | many | TRBD1 | TRBV2
CASSRLSTFPEAFF | TGTGCCAGCAGTCGTCTCAGCACTTTTCCTGAAGCTTTCTTT | TRBJ1-1 | many | - | TRBV6-2/TRBV6-3
CASSPPGGVNEQYF | TGTGCCAGCAGTCCCCCAGGAGGGGTGAACGAGCAGTACTTC | TRBJ2-7 | many | - | TRBV28
CASSPRREVETQYF | TGTGCCAGCTCACCCCGGCGGGAGGTAGAGACCCAGTACTTC | TRBJ2-5 | many | TRBD2 | TRBV18
CASSYSTDSGNTIYF | TGTGCCAGCAGTTACTCCACAGACTCTGGAAACACCATATATTTT | TRBJ1-3 | many | - | TRBV6-5
CASSLGLAGRETQYF | TGCGCCAGCAGCTTGGGACTAGCGGGCCGAGAGACCCAGTACTTC | TRBJ2-5 | many | TRBD2 | TRBV5-1
CASSLYWEAFF | TGTGCCAGCAGCTTATATTGGGAAGCTTTCTTT | TRBJ1-1 | - | - | TRBV7-2
CASSEELDMWGNGGHQPQHF | TGTGCCAGCAGTGAAGAACTGGACATGTGGGGCAACGGGGGTCATCAGCCCCAGCATTTT | TRBJ1-5 | many | - | TRBV6-1
CASSGTSGGRGDQYF | TGTGCCAGCAGCGGGACTAGCGGGGGACGGGGGGACCAGTACTTC | TRBJ2-5 | many | TRBD2 | TRBV2
CASSQDWTTRSYEQYF | TGCGCCAGCAGCCAAGATTGGACAACCCGCTCCTACGAGCAGTACTTC | TRBJ2-7 | many | - | TRBV4-3
CASSPAGMNTEAFF | TGTGCCAGCAGTCCCGCTGGTATGAACACTGAAGCTTTCTTT | TRBJ1-1 | few | - | TRBV28
CASSHLDRNTEAFF | TGTGCCAGCAGCCACCTGGACAGAAACACTGAAGCTTTCTTT | TRBJ1-1 | many | - | TRBV14
CSASRDKRLPSNQPQHF | TGCAGTGCTAGTCGAGACAAGAGGCTTCCATCAAATCAGCCCCAGCATTTT | TRBJ1-5 | many | - | TRBV20-1
CASRYRGAGELFF | TGTGCCAGCAGATACAGGGGCGCCGGGGAGCTGTTTTTT | TRBJ2-2 | many | TRBD1 | TRBV5-8
CSATGGGELFF | TGCAGTGCTACAGGGGGCGGGGAGCTGTTTTTT | TRBJ2-2 | many | TRBD1 | TRBV20-1
CASSPSGAWSTRELFF | TGTGCCAGCAGTCCGTCAGGGGCCTGGAGCACCAGGGAGCTGTTTTTT | TRBJ2-2 | many | - | TRBV12-3/TRBV12-4
CASSRGRREETQYF | TGCGCCAGCAGCCGCGGGAGAAGGGAAGAGACCCAGTACTTC | TRBJ2-5 | many | TRBD2 | TRBV5-1
CATSTDSGNTIYF | TGTGCCACCTCGACAGACTCTGGAAACACCATATATTTT | TRBJ1-3 | many | - | TRBV12-3/TRBV12-4
CASSLRQIGETQYF | TGTGCCAGCAGTTTAAGACAGATTGGGGAGACCCAGTACTTC | TRBJ2-5 | many | - | TRBV6-2/TRBV6-3
CASSRPPGQALHF | TGTGCCAGCAGCCGCCCCCCGGGCCAAGCCCTCCACTTT | TRBJ1-6 | few | - | TRBV28
CSARKGQGAGSYNSPLHF | TGCAGTGCTAGAAAAGGACAGGGAGCAGGCTCCTATAATTCACCCCTCCACTTT | TRBJ1-6 | many | TRBD1 | TRBV20-1
CSAPRTSGASSYEQYF | TGCAGTGCTCCCAGGACTAGCGGGGCCAGCTCCTACGAGCAGTACTTC | TRBJ2-7 | - | TRBD2 | TRBV20-1
CASSIWTSGITGELFF | TGTGCCAGCAGTATTTGGACTAGCGGGATCACCGGGGAGCTGTTTTTT | TRBJ2-2 | once | TRBD2 | TRBV6-1
CASSDQPRKSDEQYF | TGTGCCAGCAGTGATCAGCCTAGAAAATCGGACGAGCAGTACTTC | TRBJ2-7 | many | - | TRBV2
CASSAGLAGRGFKYF | TGTGCCAGCAGTGCGGGACTAGCGGGCCGGGGGTTTAAGTACTTC | TRBJ2-5 | many | TRBD2 | TRBV6-1
CASSSGRSGGEQYF | TGTGCCAGCAGCTCGGGACGGTCAGGCGGCGAGCAGTACTTC | TRBJ2-7 | many | - | TRBV11-2
CASSLNLRGLMVNTEAFF | TGTGCCAGCAGTTTAAATCTTCGGGGGCTGATGGTGAACACTGAAGCTTTCTTT | TRBJ1-1 | once | - | TRBV28
CASSSGQISPLHF | TGTGCCAGCAGCTCCGGACAGATTTCACCCCTCCACTTT | TRBJ1-6 | many | - | TRBV7-9
CATSVAGSNQPQHF | TGTGCCACCAGTGTCGCCGGTAGCAATCAGCCCCAGCATTTT | TRBJ1-5 | many | - | TRBV24-1
CASRLGLAAYEQYF | TGTGCCAGCAGACTCGGACTAGCGGCTTACGAGCAGTACTTC | TRBJ2-7 | - | TRBD2 | TRBV27